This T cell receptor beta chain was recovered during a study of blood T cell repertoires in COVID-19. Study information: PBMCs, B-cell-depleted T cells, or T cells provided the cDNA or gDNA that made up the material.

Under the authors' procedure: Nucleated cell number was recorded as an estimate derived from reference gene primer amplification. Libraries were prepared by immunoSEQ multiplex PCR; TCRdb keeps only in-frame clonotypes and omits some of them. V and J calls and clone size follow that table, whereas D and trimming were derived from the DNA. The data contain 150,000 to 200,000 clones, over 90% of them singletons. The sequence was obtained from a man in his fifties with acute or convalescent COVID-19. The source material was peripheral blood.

The CDR3: CASSDGQVWSYEQYF. CDR3 bases: TGTGCCAGCAGCGACGGACAGGTCTGGTCCTACGAGCAGTACTTC. This chain joins TRBV9 and TRBJ2-7, with 7 bases that match TRBD1. V was pared by 3 bases and J by 1 base, with 7 bases of the junction left unmatched. Per germline, CDR1 SGDLS and CDR2 YYNGEE. The CDR3 is 15 residues long.